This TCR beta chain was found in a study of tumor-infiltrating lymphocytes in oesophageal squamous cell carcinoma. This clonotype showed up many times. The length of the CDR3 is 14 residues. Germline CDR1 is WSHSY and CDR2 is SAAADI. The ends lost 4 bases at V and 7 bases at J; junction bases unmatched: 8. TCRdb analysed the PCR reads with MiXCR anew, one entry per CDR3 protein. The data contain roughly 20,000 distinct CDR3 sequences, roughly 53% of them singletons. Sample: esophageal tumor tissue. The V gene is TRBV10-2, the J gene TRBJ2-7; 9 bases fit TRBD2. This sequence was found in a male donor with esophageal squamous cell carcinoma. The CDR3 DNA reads TGCGCCAGCAGTGCTAGCGGGATATACAATGAGCAGTACTTC. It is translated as CASSASGIYNEQYF.